The clone carrying this T cell receptor beta chain was picked up a small number of times. For the second PCR, which ran for roughly 6 to 12 cycles, a sample-barcoded 5' primer and a J-beta primer mix were used. TCRdb processed the 5' RACE reads anew with MiXCR; each CDR3 protein has one entry. Seen here are some 1.4 million distinct CDR3 sequences, roughly 40% observed once, and the top ten hold around 8%. The data were taken from a study of blood T cells in healthy people across ages. Trimming stripped 0 bases from V and 8 bases from J, with 10 bases between. The CDR3 has 14 amino acids. Germline CDR1 is LNHNV and CDR2 is YYDKDF (reference sequence).

This receptor was obtained from a woman between 18 and 29 years old in good health. What was sequenced was blood. The rearrangement joins TRBV15 to TRBJ1-4; D is perhaps TRBD1 (5 bases). This CDR3 is CATSRDGRGEKLFF. CDR3 in DNA: TGTGCCACCAGCAGAGATGGGCGGGGGGAAAAACTGTTTTTT.